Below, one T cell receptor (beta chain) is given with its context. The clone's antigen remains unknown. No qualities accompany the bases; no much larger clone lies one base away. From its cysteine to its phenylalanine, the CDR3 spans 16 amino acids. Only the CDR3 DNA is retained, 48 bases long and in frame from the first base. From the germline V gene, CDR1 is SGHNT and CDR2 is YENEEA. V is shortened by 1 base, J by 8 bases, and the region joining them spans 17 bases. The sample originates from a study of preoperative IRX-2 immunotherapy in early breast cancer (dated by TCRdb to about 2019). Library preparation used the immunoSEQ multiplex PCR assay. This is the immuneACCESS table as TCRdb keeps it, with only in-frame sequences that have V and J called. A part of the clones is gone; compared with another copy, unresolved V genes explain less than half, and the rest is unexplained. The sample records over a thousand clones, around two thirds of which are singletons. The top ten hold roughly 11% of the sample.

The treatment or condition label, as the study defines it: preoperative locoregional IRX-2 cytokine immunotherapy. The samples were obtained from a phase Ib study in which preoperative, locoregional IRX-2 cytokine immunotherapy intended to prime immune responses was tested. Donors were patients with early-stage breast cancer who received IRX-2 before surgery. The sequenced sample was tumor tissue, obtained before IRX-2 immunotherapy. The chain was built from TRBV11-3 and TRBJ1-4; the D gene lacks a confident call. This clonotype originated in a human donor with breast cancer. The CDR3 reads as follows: CASSLVLATQLEKLFF. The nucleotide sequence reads TGTGCCAGCAGCTTAGTTCTGGCCACCCAGTTGGAAAAACTGTTTTTT.